One sample yielded the 22 T cell receptor beta chains listed below, sequenced in a study of cytomegalovirus exposure and HLA in healthy donors (dated by TCRdb to the late 2010s). Library generation was performed with the immunoSEQ multiplex PCR assay. The multiplex PCR relied on a mix of 60 forward primers for TCR Vbeta segments and 13 reverse primers for TCR Jbeta segments. Entries here come from immuneACCESS through TCRdb and include only in-frame sequences with V and J called. Some clones fail to appear in such tables; in the studies checked, an unresolved V gene covers under half of the shortfall, and the cause of the remainder is unknown. Within this sample are around 110,000 clones, with under 85% of them counted one time only. 1.6% of the sample goes to the ten largest clones. Input material: PBMCs. All receptors come from a young woman in good health and CMV-seronegative.

This rearrangement joins TRBV27 to TRBJ2-7; TRBD2 matches 9 bases. The CDR3 runs to 15 residues. With 9 bases clipped from V and 1 base from J, the junction kept 10 bases outside the gene matches. CDR1 and CDR2 from the germline V gene are MNHEY and SMNVEV (reference sequence). The DNA of the CDR3 is TGTGCCAGTATTCCAAGCGGGGGGTTTTCCTACGAGCAGTACTTC. Amino acids: CASIPSGGFSYEQYF.

This chain links TRBV2 with TRBJ2-3; 14 nucleotides match TRBD2. Germline CDR1 reads SNHLY; CDR2 reads FYNNEI. There are 18 residues in the CDR3. J lost 6 bases, V lost 6 bases, and 14 bases had no gene match. The CDR3 loop is CASSPEGLAGAGGDTQYF. CDR3 coding DNA: TGTGCCAGCAGCCCAGAGGGACTAGCGGGGGCCGGGGGGGATACGCAGTATTTT. Together with reference TRBV2 and TRBJ2-3, the CDR3 gives the full variable domain: EPEVTQTPSHQVTQMGQEVILRCVPISNHLYFYWYRQILGQKVEFLVSFYNNEISEKSEIFDDQFSVERPDGSNFTLKIRSTKLEDSAMYFCASSPEGLAGAGGDTQYFGPGTRLTVL.

The chain combines TRBV5-8 with TRBJ1-2; 11 nucleotides line up with TRBD1. Germline CDR1 reads SGHTS; CDR2 reads YDEGEE. V lost 3 bases to trimming and J lost 6 bases; unmatched junction nucleotides: 4. This CDR3 region has 14 residues. Here the CDR3 reads CASSWGDRGNGYTF. DNA for the CDR3: TGTGCCAGCAGCTGGGGGGACAGGGGGAATGGCTACACCTTC.

This chain connects TRBV6-5 to TRBJ1-1; 8 bases agree with TRBD1. V was pared by 0 bases and J by 3 bases, with 0 bases of the junction left unmatched. CDR1 MNHEY and CDR2 SVGAGI come from the germline V gene. The length of the CDR3 is 14 residues. The CDR3 DNA sequence: TGTGCCAGCAGTTACTCGACAGGGGACACTGAAGCTTTCTTT. Translated, it gives CASSYSTGDTEAFF.

The CDR3 DNA follows: TGTGCCAGCACGGGACAAGGACTCTATGGCTACACCTTC. This codes for CASTGQGLYGYTF. J is TRBJ1-2 and V is TRBV19; D may be TRBD1 (6 bases). V lost 9 bases and J lost 4, with 15 bases in between. The CDR3 totals 13 residues. The germline gives CDR1 LNHDA, CDR2 SQIVND (reference sequence).

The J gene is TRBJ2-1, the V gene TRBV5-6; D possibly corresponds to TRBD1 (6 bases). The CDR3 has 15 amino acids. V was trimmed by 0 bases and J by 4 bases, leaving 11 bases between them. The germline gives CDR1 SGHDT, CDR2 YYEEEE. The CDR3 spells CASSLGTVRYNEQFF. The CDR3 region has the DNA TGTGCCAGCAGCTTGGGGACAGTAAGATACAATGAGCAGTTCTTC.

The chain uses TRBV6-4 and TRBJ2-7; 7 bases align to TRBD1. The CDR3 is 17 residues long. The junction had 17 bases not matched to a gene; V was cut back by 4 bases and J by 5 bases. CDR1 MRHNA and CDR2 SNTAGT come from the germline V gene. The CDR3 is CASSVNRGRGIANEQYF. CDR3 DNA: TGTGCCAGCAGTGTGAACAGGGGAAGGGGCATTGCGAACGAGCAGTACTTC.

This chain uses TRBV6-1 with TRBJ1-2; D possibly corresponds to TRBD1 (6 bases). The V gene's germline CDR1 is MNHNS and CDR2 SASEGT. The V end was cut by 5 bases, the J end by 8 bases, with 15 bases between. The CDR3 length is 13 residues. The CDR3 coding sequence is TGTGCCAGCAGTTCCACCCAACAGGGAGGCTACACCTTC. Translated, it gives CASSSTQQGGYTF.

This chain connects TRBV6-1 to TRBJ1-5; D may be TRBD1 (6 bases). Per germline, CDR1 MNHNS and CDR2 SASEGT. Trimming shortened V by 3 bases and J by 3 bases, and 9 bases separated the two germline ends. The CDR3 length is 14 residues. CDR3 coding DNA: TGTGCCAGCAGTGAGGACAGTGACAATCAGCCCCAGCATTTT. Protein product: CASSEDSDNQPQHF.

With regard to this clone: This sample also contains other DNA sequences that code for the same CDR3. The gene calls are TRBV2 and TRBJ1-1; 10 nucleotides agree with TRBD1. Losses at the gene ends were 6 bases for V and 1 base for J; bases not matched to a gene: 2. The CDR3 is made up of 14 amino acids. Germline V gene data show CDR1 as SNHLY and CDR2 as FYNNEI. The CDR3 sequence is CASSRQGANTEAFF. The CDR3 DNA sequence: TGTGCCAGCAGCCGACAGGGGGCGAACACTGAAGCTTTCTTT. The full variable domain, completed using reference TRBV2 and TRBJ1-1, is EPEVTQTPSHQVTQMGQEVILRCVPISNHLYFYWYRQILGQKVEFLVSFYNNEISEKSEIFDDQFSVERPDGSNFTLKIRSTKLEDSAMYFCASSRQGANTEAFFGQGTRLTVV.

The rearrangement links TRBV29-1 to TRBJ1-2; D may be TRBD1 (5 bases). Per the germline V gene, CDR1 is SQVTM and CDR2 is ANQGSEA. This CDR3 region has 13 residues. V was pared by 6 bases and J by 8 bases, with 19 bases between. DNA of the CDR3: TGCAGCGTGACAAACCAGGGTTTAGGGGGCTACACCTTC. Its translation: CSVTNQGLGGYTF.

On this clone itself: Different DNA sequences within this sample yield the same CDR3. The chain uses TRBV27 and TRBJ1-5, with 8 bases matching TRBD1. The CDR3 runs to 15 residues. V dropped 3 bases and J dropped 2; count of bases not matched to a gene: 3. Germline CDR1 is MNHEY and CDR2 is SMNVEV (reference sequence). CDR3 bases: TGTGCCAGCAGTTTGGAACAGGGGGGCAATCAGCCCCAGCATTTT. This gives the protein CASSLEQGGNQPQHF.

This clone was counted between two and nine times. V gene TRBV28 combines with J gene TRBJ2-1, with TRBD1 identical over 8 bases. The CDR3 has 15 residues. Unmatched junction bases numbered 12, after V lost 3 bases and J lost 11 bases. Germline values: CDR1 MDHEN, CDR2 SYDVKM. This chain's CDR3 is CASSFQGQVDKKQFF. Here the CDR3 DNA reads TGTGCCAGCAGTTTCCAGGGACAGGTAGATAAAAAGCAGTTCTTC.

The chain combines TRBV20-1 with TRBJ2-1, with a weak D call TRBD1 (6 bases). V lost 8 bases to trimming and J lost 13 bases, with 18 bases between them. The germline V gene has CDR1 DFQATT and CDR2 SNEGSKA (reference sequence). The CDR3 totals 11 residues. The CDR3 loop is CSHSGAKSQFF. For the CDR3, the DNA is TGCAGTCATTCAGGGGCAAAATCCCAGTTCTTC.

V gene TRBV2 combines with J gene TRBJ1-2, with D perhaps TRBD1 (5 bases). Looked up from germline, CDR1 is SNHLY and CDR2 is FYNNEI. The CDR3 has 14 residues. V shed 2 bases and J shed 4 bases, with 11 bases lying between them. In DNA form, the CDR3 reads TGTGCCAGCAGTGAAAATCGACAGCTCTATGGCTACACCTTC. Translated: CASSENRQLYGYTF. Combining the CDR3 with reference TRBV2 and TRBJ1-2 gives the whole variable domain EPEVTQTPSHQVTQMGQEVILRCVPISNHLYFYWYRQILGQKVEFLVSFYNNEISEKSEIFDDQFSVERPDGSNFTLKIRSTKLEDSAMYFCASSENRQLYGYTFGSGTRLTVV.

The CDR3 bases are TGTGCCAGCAGCTTGTCCTGGTTGGTGGCGGGATTACAGCCCCAGCATTTT. It translates to CASSLSWLVAGLQPQHF. The rearrangement joins TRBV11-2 to TRBJ1-5; D remains ambiguous. Deletions cut 3 bases from V and 7 bases from J, with 22 bases between. CDR3 length equals 17 residues. The germline CDR1 and CDR2 sequences are SGHAT and FQNNGV.

This clone was counted at least ten times. The rearrangement joins TRBV4-1 to TRBJ1-2, with no clear D. Trimming pared 2 bases from V and 8 bases from J, leaving 12 bases between. The CDR3 runs to 13 residues. Germline V lookup: CDR1 MGHRA, CDR2 YSYEKL. In nucleotides, the CDR3 is TGCGCCAGCAGCCAATCGTACAGTAAGGGCTACACCTTC. It codes for CASSQSYSKGYTF.

Details on this clone: At one boundary the junction diverges from the germline segment, which might be a read error. The chain recombines TRBV20-1 with TRBJ1-6; D possibly corresponds to TRBD1 (5 bases). The CDR3 is 11 residues long. Per the germline V gene, CDR1 is DFQATT and CDR2 is SNEGSKA (reference sequence). CDR3 residues: CSARGLGTGAF. The CDR3 DNA reads TGCAGTGCTAGAGGTCTCGGGACGGGAGCCTTT.

Notes on this clone: At the DNA level, this CDR3 is encoded by other sequences in the same sample as well. This sequence joins TRBV6-5 and TRBJ2-7; D is possibly TRBD1 (5 bases). V dropped 2 bases and J dropped 2 bases, with 7 bases sitting between them. Germline loops: CDR1 MNHEY, CDR2 SVGAGI. This CDR3 has 13 residues. Here the CDR3 reads CASSYGRAYEQYF. In nucleotides, the CDR3 is TGTGCCAGCAGTTACGGCAGGGCCTACGAGCAGTACTTC.

Only one count was recorded for this clone. The chain recombines TRBV2 with TRBJ1-5, with D perhaps matching TRBD1 (5 bases). Germline V lookup: CDR1 SNHLY, CDR2 FYNNEI. V was cut by 6 bases and J by 7 bases, with 16 bases left in between. The CDR3 runs 14 residues. CDR3 amino acids: CASSRDGGAQPQHF. The CDR3 nucleotides read TGTGCCAGCAGCCGGGACGGCGGGGCGCAGCCCCAGCATTTT.

This chain joins TRBV5-4 and TRBJ1-6; D remains unclear. V shed 0 bases and J shed 3 bases, with 7 bases lying between them. Germline V CDR1 and CDR2: SGHNT, YYREEE (reference sequence). CDR3 length: 15 residues. The CDR3 is CASSLGQNYNSPLHF. The CDR3 bases are TGTGCCAGCAGCTTGGGTCAGAACTATAATTCACCCCTCCACTTT.

The chain joins TRBV15 to TRBJ2-3, with D perhaps TRBD1 (6 bases). CDR3 length equals 15 residues. V was clipped by 3 bases and J by 3 bases, with 13 bases between them. Germline assignment: CDR1 LNHNV and CDR2 YYDKDF (reference sequence). CDR3 sequence reads: CATSSLAGETDTQYF. CDR3 in DNA: TGTGCCACCAGCAGCCTAGCAGGGGAAACAGATACGCAGTATTTT.